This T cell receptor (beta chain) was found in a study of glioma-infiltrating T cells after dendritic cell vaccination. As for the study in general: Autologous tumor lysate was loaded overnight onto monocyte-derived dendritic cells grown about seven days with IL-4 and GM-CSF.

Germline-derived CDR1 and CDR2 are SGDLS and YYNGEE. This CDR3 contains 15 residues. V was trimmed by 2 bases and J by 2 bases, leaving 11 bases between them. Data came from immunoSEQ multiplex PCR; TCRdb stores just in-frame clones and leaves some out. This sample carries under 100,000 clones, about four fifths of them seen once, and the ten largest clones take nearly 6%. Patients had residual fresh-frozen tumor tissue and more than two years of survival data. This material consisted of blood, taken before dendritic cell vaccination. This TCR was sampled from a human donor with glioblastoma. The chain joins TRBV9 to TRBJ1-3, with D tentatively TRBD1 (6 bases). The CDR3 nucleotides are TGTGCCAGCAGCGTCGGACAGTATGCTGGAAACACCATATATTTT. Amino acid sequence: CASSVGQYAGNTIYF.